These 5 T cell receptor beta chains share one sample of origin, sequenced in a study of blood T cell repertoires in COVID-19. Profiling relied on immunoSEQ multiplex PCR, and the TCRdb table lists in-frame clones only, not all of them. This sample has approximately 130,000 clones, with just under 80% found just once. The sequenced sample consisted of peripheral blood. The receptor source for this set is a human donor in a cohort sampled during active COVID-19.

The chain is built from TRBV9 and TRBJ2-2, with D tentatively TRBD1 (6 bases). The germline V and J ends were trimmed by 3 bases and 4 bases, with 13 bases remaining between them. Looked up from germline, CDR1 is SGDLS and CDR2 is YYNGEE. CDR3 length equals 15 residues. The DNA of the CDR3 is TGTGCCAGCAGCGCCCAACAGGGTACCACCGGGGAGCTGTTTTTT. Residues: CASSAQQGTTGELFF.

The rearrangement links TRBV10-3 to TRBJ1-2, with D possibly matching TRBD1 (6 bases). The CDR3 extends over 15 amino acids. Trimming took 3 bases from V and 2 from J, leaving 13 bases between them. Per the germline V gene, CDR1 is ENHRY and CDR2 is SYGVKD. The CDR3 spells CAISDARGENYGYTF. CDR3 bases: TGTGCCATCAGTGACGCCAGGGGTGAGAACTATGGCTACACCTTC.

This chain links TRBV9 with TRBJ2-1, with TRBD2 as a possible D gene (6 bases). Germline V CDR1 and CDR2: SGDLS, YYNGEE. This CDR3 region has 15 residues. Trimming stripped 1 base from V and 7 bases from J, with 15 bases between. Here the CDR3 reads CASSVSGSNRNEQFF. CDR3 nucleotides: TGTGCCAGCAGCGTATCCGGGAGTAACCGGAATGAGCAGTTCTTC.

The rearrangement links TRBV9 to TRBJ2-1; TRBD1 aligns across 11 bases. This CDR3 has 15 amino acids. Per the germline V gene, CDR1 is SGDLS and CDR2 is YYNGEE. J was trimmed by 3 bases and V by 3 bases; bases with no gene match: 2. In DNA form, the CDR3 reads TGTGCCAGCAGCGCCGGGACAGGGGGCTACAATGAGCAGTTCTTC. The encoded protein is CASSAGTGGYNEQFF. Full variable domain (remainder filled in from reference TRBV9 and TRBJ2-1): DSGVTQTPKHLITATGQRVTLRCSPRSGDLSVYWYQQSLDQGLQFLIQYYNGEERAKGNILERFSAQQFPDLHSELNLSSLELGDSALYFCASSAGTGGYNEQFFGPGTRLTVL.

The V call is TRBV28, the J call TRBJ2-3; 7 bases align to TRBD1. J lost 2 bases, V lost 8 bases, and 13 bases had no gene match. There are 16 residues in the CDR3. CDR1 and CDR2 (germline): MDHEN, SYDVKM. The CDR3: CASAPDRQGSTDTQYF. The DNA of the CDR3 is TGTGCCAGCGCCCCCGATAGACAGGGATCCACAGATACGCAGTATTTT.